The 10 T cell receptor beta chains in this list originate from one sample, sequenced in a study of CD4 T cells in relation to SARS-CoV-2 and coronaviruses. Unexposed donor CD4+ T cells date from 2011-2018, before the COVID-19 pandemic. Isolation of CD4+ T cells took place after approximately 11 days in culture. Their cognate antigens are unknown. TCRdb's table, derived via immunoSEQ multiplex PCR, lists solely in-frame clones and lacks some. The repertoire has more than 20,000 clones, roughly 76% of them found once; the top ten carry 15% to 20%. Input material: CD4+ T cells from PBMCs, cultured in vitro. These receptors all stem from a human donor in good health.

This clone was seen only once. V usage is TRBV7-9 and J usage is TRBJ2-1; 8 bases agree with TRBD1. The germline gives CDR1 SEHNR, CDR2 FQNEAQ (reference sequence). V lost 9 bases, J lost 5 bases, and 12 bases stayed unmatched. This CDR3 is 15 amino acids long. The CDR3 sequence: CASLNSGGSNNEQFF. The CDR3 coding sequence is TGTGCCAGTTTGAACTCAGGGGGCTCAAACAATGAGCAGTTCTTC.

The chain combines TRBV12-3 or TRBV12-4 with TRBJ2-4, with TRBD1 matching 8 bases. The CDR3 runs to 12 residues. V lost 5 bases, J lost 13 bases, and 7 bases stayed unmatched. The CDR3 DNA sequence: TGTGCCAGCAGTCTCGGGACAGGCCCACAGTACTTC. Translated: CASSLGTGPQYF.

This clone showed up just once. The rearrangement joins TRBV11-3 to TRBJ2-3; 8 positions agree with TRBD2. Trimming removed 5 bases from V and 5 bases from J; junction bases left unmatched: 9. Germline V gives CDR1 SGHNT, CDR2 YENEEA. The length of the CDR3 is 15 residues. The CDR3 here is CASSNGGALGDTQYF. The CDR3 bases are TGTGCCAGCAGCAACGGGGGGGCCCTGGGAGATACGCAGTATTTT.

V gene TRBV11-3 combines with J gene TRBJ2-2, with no clear D. With 7 bases removed from V and 0 bases from J, the gap between germline ends came to 9 bases. The CDR3 spans 14 residues. CDR1 and CDR2 (germline): SGHNT, YENEEA. In DNA, the CDR3 is TGTGCCAGCACTGCATCTCCGAACACCGGGGAGCTGTTTTTT. This encodes CASTASPNTGELFF.

A note on this clone: The DNA is left out, because the CDR3 cannot be placed on it with certainty; the CDR3 is given as TCRdb lists it. This sequence joins TRBV6-6 and TRBJ1-4. CDR1 is MNHNY and CDR2 is SVGAGI in the germline V gene (reference sequence). The CDR3 comprises 13 residues, both ends counted. CDR3 protein: CASSFGEGEKLFF.

For the CDR3, the DNA is TGTGCCAGCAGTGAAGTGGGGACACCCTCTAGCACAGATACGCAGTATTTT. Amino acids: CASSEVGTPSSTDTQYF. The rearrangement joins TRBV2 to TRBJ2-3; D might be TRBD1 (6 bases). There are 17 residues in the CDR3. The germline V gene has CDR1 SNHLY and CDR2 FYNNEI. V was trimmed by 1 base and J by 0 bases, leaving 14 bases between them.

This clone was found a few times. The genes are TRBV2 and TRBJ1-1; unclear D gene. CDR1 and CDR2 from the germline V gene are SNHLY and FYNNEI. V lost 6 bases and J lost 1, with 9 bases in between. The CDR3 extends over 13 amino acids. As DNA, the CDR3 is TGTGCCAGCAGACGGTGGGGGAACACTGAAGCTTTCTTT. It codes for CASRRWGNTEAFF.

The rearrangement uses TRBV27 and TRBJ2-2, with 7 bases identical to TRBD2. Germline V gene data show CDR1 as MNHEY and CDR2 as SMNVEV (reference sequence). The CDR3 runs to 17 residues. J gave up 6 bases and V 3 bases, and 13 bases lay outside the gene matches. The CDR3 protein is CASSLVGGRSLPGELFF. In DNA, the CDR3 is TGTGCCAGCAGTTTGGTCGGGGGGAGGTCCCTCCCCGGGGAGCTGTTTTTT.

This chain uses TRBV11-1 with TRBJ2-2; D may be TRBD1 (6 bases). Trimming left V 5 bases short and J 7 bases short, with 20 bases between. Germline-derived CDR1 and CDR2 are SGHAT and FQDESV (reference sequence). This CDR3 contains 16 residues. DNA of the CDR3: TGTGCCAGCAGCCCACGCCAGGGGTTAACCCTCGGGGAGCTGTTTTTT. Protein product: CASSPRQGLTLGELFF.

A few counts support this clone. The gene calls are TRBV7-2 and TRBJ2-1; D is perhaps TRBD2 (7 bases). Trimming left V 6 bases short and J 0 bases short, with 15 bases between. Looked up from germline, CDR1 is SGHTA and CDR2 is FQGNSA. The length of the CDR3 is 16 residues. The CDR3 here is CASRITGGSSYNEQFF. The CDR3 bases are TGTGCCAGCAGAATTACGGGGGGCAGCTCCTACAATGAGCAGTTCTTC. Using reference TRBV7-2 and TRBJ2-1 for the parts outside the CDR3, the full variable domain is GAGVSQSPSNKVTEKGKDVELRCDPISGHTALYWYRQSLGQGLEFLIYFQGNSAPDKSGLPSDRFSAERTGGSVSTLTIQRTQQEDSAVYLCASRITGGSSYNEQFFGPGTRLTVL.